This TCR beta chain was sequenced for a study of CD8 T cells in Susac syndrome. Random-hexamer reverse transcription was applied to about 0.45 to 1 ug RNA. Each CDR3 protein is one row after TCRdb ran MiXCR on the immunoSEQ multiplex PCR reads. The data contain tens of thousands of distinct CDR3 sequences, roughly 95% of them seen just once; the ten biggest clones take up approximately 0.1%. CD8+ and CD4+ T cells circulating in blood were sequenced for TCR beta. FACS enriched CD8+ TEMRA cells, while bulk CD8+ and CD4+ were negatively isolated. CDR3 length equals 15 residues. Germline CDR1 reads LGHDT; CDR2 reads YNNKEL (reference sequence). V was clipped by 4 bases and J by 4 bases; unmatched bases: 6.

This TCR was sampled from a human donor with multiple sclerosis. The chain recombines TRBV3-1 with TRBJ2-1; TRBD1 matches at 8 bases. Sequences were obtained from CD4+ T cells from PBMCs. CDR3 nucleotide sequence: TGTGCCAGCAGCCCAGCCGACAGGGGATACAATGAGCAGTTCTTC. Its protein product is CASSPADRGYNEQFF.